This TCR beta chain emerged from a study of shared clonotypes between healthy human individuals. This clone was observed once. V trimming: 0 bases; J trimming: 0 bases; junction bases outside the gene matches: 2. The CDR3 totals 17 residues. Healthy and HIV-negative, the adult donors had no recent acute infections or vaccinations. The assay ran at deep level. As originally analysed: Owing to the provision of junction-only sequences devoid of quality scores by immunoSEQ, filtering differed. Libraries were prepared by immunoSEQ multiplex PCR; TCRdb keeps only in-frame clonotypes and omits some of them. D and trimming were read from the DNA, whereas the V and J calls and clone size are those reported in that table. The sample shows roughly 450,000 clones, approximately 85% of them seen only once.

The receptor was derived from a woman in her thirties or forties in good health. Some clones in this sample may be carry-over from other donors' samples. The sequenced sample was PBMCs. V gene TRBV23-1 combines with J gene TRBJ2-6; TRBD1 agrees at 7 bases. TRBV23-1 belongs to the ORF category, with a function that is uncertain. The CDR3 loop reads CASSQSTGISGANVLTF. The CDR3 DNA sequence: TGCGCCAGCAGTCAATCGACAGGGATCTCTGGGGCCAACGTCCTGACTTTC.